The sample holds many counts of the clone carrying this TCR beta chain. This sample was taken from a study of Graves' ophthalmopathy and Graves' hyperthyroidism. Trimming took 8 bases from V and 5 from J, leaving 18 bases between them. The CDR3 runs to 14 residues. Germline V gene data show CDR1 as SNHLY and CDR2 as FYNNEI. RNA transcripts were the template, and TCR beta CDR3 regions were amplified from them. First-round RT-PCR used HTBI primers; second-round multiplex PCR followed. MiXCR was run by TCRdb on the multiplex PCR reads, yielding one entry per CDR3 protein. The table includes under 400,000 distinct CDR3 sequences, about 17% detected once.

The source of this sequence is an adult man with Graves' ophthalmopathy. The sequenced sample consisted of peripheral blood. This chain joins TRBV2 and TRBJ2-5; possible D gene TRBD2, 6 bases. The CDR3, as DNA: TGTGCCAGCGGGAGGCAGGGAACGATGGAGACCCAGTACTTC. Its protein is CASGRQGTMETQYF.